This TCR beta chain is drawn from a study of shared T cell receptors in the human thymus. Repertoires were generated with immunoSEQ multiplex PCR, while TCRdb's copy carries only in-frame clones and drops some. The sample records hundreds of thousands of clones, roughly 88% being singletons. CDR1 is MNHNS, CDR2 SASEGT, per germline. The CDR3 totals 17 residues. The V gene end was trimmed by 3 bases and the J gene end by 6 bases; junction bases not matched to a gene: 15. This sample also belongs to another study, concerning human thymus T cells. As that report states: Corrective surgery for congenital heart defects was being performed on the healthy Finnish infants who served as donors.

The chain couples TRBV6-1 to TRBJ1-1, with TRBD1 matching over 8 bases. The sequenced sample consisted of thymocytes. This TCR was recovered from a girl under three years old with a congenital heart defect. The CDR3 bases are TGTGCCAGCAGTGAGGAGGGGCTCGGGACAGGCATACCTGAAGCTTTCTTT. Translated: CASSEEGLGTGIPEAFF.